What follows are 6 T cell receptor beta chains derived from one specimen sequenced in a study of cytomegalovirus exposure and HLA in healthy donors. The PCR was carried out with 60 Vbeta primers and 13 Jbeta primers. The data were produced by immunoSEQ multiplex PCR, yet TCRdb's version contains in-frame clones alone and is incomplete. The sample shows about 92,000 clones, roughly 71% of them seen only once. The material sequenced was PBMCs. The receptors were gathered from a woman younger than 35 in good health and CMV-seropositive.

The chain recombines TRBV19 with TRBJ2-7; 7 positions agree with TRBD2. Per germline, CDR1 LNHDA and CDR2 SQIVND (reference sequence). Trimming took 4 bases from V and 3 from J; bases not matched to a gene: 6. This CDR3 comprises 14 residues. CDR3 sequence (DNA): TGTGCCAGTAGTACCACGGGGGGTATCTACGAGCAGTACTTC. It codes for CASSTTGGIYEQYF.

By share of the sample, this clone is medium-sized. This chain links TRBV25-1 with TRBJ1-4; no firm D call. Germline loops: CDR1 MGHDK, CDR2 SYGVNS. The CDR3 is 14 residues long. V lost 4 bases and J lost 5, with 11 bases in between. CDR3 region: CASSAGDLNEKLFF. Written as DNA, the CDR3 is TGTGCCAGCAGTGCCGGGGATCTAAATGAAAAACTGTTTTTT.

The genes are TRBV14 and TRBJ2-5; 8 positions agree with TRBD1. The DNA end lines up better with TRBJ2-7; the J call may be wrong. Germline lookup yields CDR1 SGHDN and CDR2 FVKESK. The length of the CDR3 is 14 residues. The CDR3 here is CASSQRTGYYEQYF. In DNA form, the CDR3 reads TGTGCCAGCAGCCAGAGGACAGGGTACTACGAGCAGTACTTC.

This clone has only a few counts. CDR3: CASSDSSNQPQHF. In nucleotides, the CDR3 is TGTGCCAGTAGCGACAGTAGCAATCAGCCCCAGCATTTT. The chain joins TRBV19 to TRBJ1-5; D is possibly TRBD1 (5 bases). V lost 6 bases and J 0 bases, leaving 6 bases between the germline ends. The CDR3 sequence is 13 residues long. The germline gives CDR1 LNHDA, CDR2 SQIVND (reference sequence).

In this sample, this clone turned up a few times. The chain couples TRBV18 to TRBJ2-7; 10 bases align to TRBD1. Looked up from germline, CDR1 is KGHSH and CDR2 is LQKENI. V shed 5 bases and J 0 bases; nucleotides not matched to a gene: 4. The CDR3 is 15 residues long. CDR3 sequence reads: CASSRTGGSSYEQYF. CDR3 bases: TGTGCCAGCTCAAGGACAGGGGGAAGCTCCTACGAGCAGTACTTC.

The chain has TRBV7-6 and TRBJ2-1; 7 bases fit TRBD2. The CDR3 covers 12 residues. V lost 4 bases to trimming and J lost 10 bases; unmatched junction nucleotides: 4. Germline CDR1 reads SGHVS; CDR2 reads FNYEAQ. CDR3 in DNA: TGTGCCAGCAGCTCAGGACTAGAAGAGCAGTTCTTC. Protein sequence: CASSSGLEEQFF.